This paragraph reports one T cell receptor beta chain. This sample was included in a study of blood T cell repertoires in COVID-19. The overall study: PBMCs, B-cell-depleted T cells, or T cells provided the cDNA or gDNA that made up the material.

Trimming cost V 7 bases and J 3 bases; bases outside gene matches: 5. CDR3 length: 13 residues. Germline CDR1 is MDHEN and CDR2 is SYDVKM. Original processing notes: Reference gene primer amplification gave nucleated cell count estimates. The table came from immunoSEQ multiplex PCR; TCRdb's copy has only in-frame clones and leaves some out. V, J and clone size derive from that table, while D and trimming were established from the DNA sequence. The sample yields roughly 200,000 clones, roughly 84% seen once. The chain recombines TRBV28 with TRBJ2-7; 8 nucleotides align to TRBD1. The specimen sequenced was peripheral blood. This TCR was recovered from a person aged 65 to 85 with COVID-19, enrolled during active disease. The CDR3 loop is CASMQGARYEQYF. The CDR3 DNA follows: TGTGCCAGCATGCAGGGGGCTCGCTACGAGCAGTACTTC.